This entry concerns a single T cell receptor beta chain. Antigen unknown. This CDR3 is 17 amino acids long. Unmatched junction bases numbered 14, after V lost 5 bases and J lost 4 bases. TCRdb independently ran MiXCR on the reads; one entry per CDR3 protein. Here the sample spans about 180,000 distinct CDR3 sequences, approximately 18% being singletons. The sample originates from a study of T cell repertoires in cytomegalovirus infection. Study background: Matching HLA type and CMV infection were both indicated by public TCR beta signatures. Broader study findings: There were HLA-C-restricted CMV-specific TCR beta clonotypes dominating the ex vivo response.

Material for sequencing was CD8+ T cells from PBMCs. The chain carries TRBV12-3 or TRBV12-4 and TRBJ1-2; 9 bases align to TRBD1. The receptor comes from a human donor in good health (CMV status not recorded). Some clones in this sample may be carry-over from other donors' samples. CDR3 nucleotide sequence: TGTGCCAGCAGTCCTGGGACAGGGAGAGGGTTGGTCTATGGCTACACCTTC. It translates to CASSPGTGRGLVYGYTF.